This TCR beta chain was documented in a study of T cell clones after liver transplantation. Background on the study: Tolerant meant at least one year fully off immunosuppression without liver enzymes above twice normal. Study results and caveats: A significant post-transplant drop in circulating graft-donor-reactive CD4 TCRbeta sequences occurred in most of the 8 subjects.

The table came from immunoSEQ multiplex PCR; TCRdb's copy has only in-frame clones and leaves some out. The sample holds about 74,000 clones, around 80% seen once. CDR1 is ENHRY, CDR2 SYGVKD, per germline. V was cut by 3 bases and J by 5 bases, with 16 bases left in between. CDR3 length: 15 residues. Remarks on this clone: Antigen specificity is unknown.

The sample was CD4+ T cells from blood, taken before liver transplant. The receptor comes from a human donor who received a liver transplant. The chain joins TRBV10-3 to TRBJ2-5; D possibly corresponds to TRBD1 (6 bases). As DNA, the CDR3 is TGTGCCATCAGTGACGGCCAGGGGCCAACGGAGACCCAGTACTTC. Residues: CAISDGQGPTETQYF.